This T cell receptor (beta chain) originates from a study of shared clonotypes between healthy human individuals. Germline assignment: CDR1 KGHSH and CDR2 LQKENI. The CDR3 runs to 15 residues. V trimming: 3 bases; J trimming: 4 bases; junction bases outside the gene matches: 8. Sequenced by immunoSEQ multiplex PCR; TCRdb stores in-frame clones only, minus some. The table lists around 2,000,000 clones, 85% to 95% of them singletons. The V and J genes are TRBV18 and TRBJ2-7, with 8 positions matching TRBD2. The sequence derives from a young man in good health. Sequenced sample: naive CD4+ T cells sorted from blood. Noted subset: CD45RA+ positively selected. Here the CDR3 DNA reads TGTGCCAGCTCACCCGCGGGACTAGTAGAGTACGAGCAGTACTTC. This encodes CASSPAGLVEYEQYF.